A selection of T cell receptor beta chains follows, all from one sample in a study of cytomegalovirus exposure and HLA in healthy donors. Method: immunoSEQ multiplex PCR; TCRdb's copy keeps in-frame clones and lacks some. The sample records about 56,000 clones, 90% to 95% being singletons. The sequencing input was PBMCs. The receptors here all came from a woman between 18 and 29 years old in good health and CMV-seropositive. Each CDR3 is given with its conserved first and last residue. The D gene is left open where the match is weak. Some rows mark clone size as missing; the rest say once, few, many or name a class of expanded clone.

cdr3_aa: CAISPLANYEQYF; cdr3_nt: TGTGCCATCAGCCCACTAGCAAACTACGAGCAGTACTTC; d_call: .; j_call: TRBJ2-7; clone_size: .; v_call: TRBV10-3
cdr3_aa: CASSQDQGWANVLTF; cdr3_nt: TGTGCCAGCAGCCAAGATCAGGGCTGGGCCAACGTCCTGACTTTC; d_call: .; j_call: TRBJ2-6; clone_size: once; v_call: TRBV14
cdr3_aa: CASSLTGGNYGYTF; cdr3_nt: TGTGCCAGCAGCTTGACAGGGGGAAACTATGGCTACACCTTC; d_call: TRBD1; j_call: TRBJ1-2; clone_size: .; v_call: TRBV5-4
cdr3_aa: CASSRLGGPVNEQFF; cdr3_nt: TGTGCCAGTAGCCGTTTAGGGGGCCCAGTCAATGAGCAGTTCTTC; d_call: TRBD1; j_call: TRBJ2-1; clone_size: .; v_call: TRBV19
cdr3_aa: CSVEDAAGAPSYEQYF; cdr3_nt: TGCAGCGTTGAAGATGCCGCAGGTGCCCCCTCCTACGAGCAGTACTTC; d_call: .; j_call: TRBJ2-7; clone_size: .; v_call: TRBV29-1
cdr3_aa: CASSLDSSYNEQFF; cdr3_nt: TGTGCCAGCAGCTTAGACAGCTCCTACAATGAGCAGTTCTTC; d_call: .; j_call: TRBJ2-1; clone_size: .; v_call: TRBV7-2
cdr3_aa: CASSLEQRRNSPLHF; cdr3_nt: TGTGCCAGCAGCTTGGAGCAGCGTCGTAATTCACCCCTCCACTTT; d_call: .; j_call: TRBJ1-6; clone_size: .; v_call: TRBV5-5
cdr3_aa: CASSTPRGPDTEAFF; cdr3_nt: TGTGCCAGTAGTACCCCCAGGGGACCTGACACTGAAGCTTTCTTT; d_call: .; j_call: TRBJ1-1; clone_size: once; v_call: TRBV19
cdr3_aa: CASSSTSSSGEAFF; cdr3_nt: TGTGCCAGCAGTTCCACTTCCTCTTCGGGTGAAGCTTTCTTT; d_call: .; j_call: TRBJ1-1; clone_size: .; v_call: TRBV6-5
cdr3_aa: CASSFNRGAGEKLFF; cdr3_nt: TGTGCCAGCAGTTTCAACAGGGGGGCTGGTGAAAAACTGTTTTTT; d_call: TRBD1; j_call: TRBJ1-4; clone_size: .; v_call: TRBV27
cdr3_aa: CASRGTAGNTIYF; cdr3_nt: TGTGCCAGCAGGGGGACAGCGGGAAACACCATATATTTT; d_call: TRBD1; j_call: TRBJ1-3; clone_size: .; v_call: TRBV2
cdr3_aa: CATRDRTYEQYF; cdr3_nt: TGTGCCACAAGGGACAGAACCTACGAGCAGTACTTC; d_call: TRBD1; j_call: TRBJ2-7; clone_size: .; v_call: TRBV19
cdr3_aa: CASSQLNSGQLYGYTF; cdr3_nt: TGCGCCAGCAGCCAACTTAATTCGGGACAGCTCTATGGCTACACCTTC; d_call: TRBD1; j_call: TRBJ1-2; clone_size: .; v_call: TRBV4-3
cdr3_aa: CASRPTGGVYEQYF; cdr3_nt: TGTGCCAGCAGACCGACAGGGGGCGTGTACGAGCAGTACTTC; d_call: TRBD1; j_call: TRBJ2-7; clone_size: few; v_call: TRBV7-2
cdr3_aa: CASSSLSITGELFF; cdr3_nt: TGTGCCAGCAGCTCCCTCTCTATCACCGGGGAGCTGTTTTTT; d_call: .; j_call: TRBJ2-2; clone_size: .; v_call: TRBV7-2
cdr3_aa: CASSESRDASVYNEQFF; cdr3_nt: TGTGCCAGCAGTGAATCTCGCGATGCTAGCGTCTACAATGAGCAGTTCTTC; d_call: .; j_call: TRBJ2-1; clone_size: .; v_call: TRBV6-1
cdr3_aa: CASSLRGQGRGLYEQYF; cdr3_nt: TGTGCCAGCAGCTTAAGAGGTCAGGGCAGGGGGCTATACGAGCAGTACTTC; d_call: TRBD1; j_call: TRBJ2-7; clone_size: .; v_call: TRBV7-8
cdr3_aa: CASRDYREFYTF; cdr3_nt: TGTGCCAGCAGAGACTATCGGGAGTTCTACACCTTC; d_call: .; j_call: TRBJ1-2; clone_size: .; v_call: TRBV2
cdr3_aa: CASSVPFQTENYGYTF; cdr3_nt: TGTGCCAGCAGTGTGCCCTTTCAGACAGAGAACTATGGCTACACCTTC; d_call: .; j_call: TRBJ1-2; clone_size: once; v_call: TRBV27
cdr3_aa: CASSFSGTGRPGRTDTQYF; cdr3_nt: TGTGCCAGCAGCTTTTCCGGGACAGGGAGGCCGGGACGCACAGATACGCAGTATTTT; d_call: TRBD1; j_call: TRBJ2-3; clone_size: once; v_call: TRBV11-3
cdr3_aa: CASSPNTGGNQPQHF; cdr3_nt: TGTGCCAGCAGCCCAAACACCGGAGGCAATCAGCCCCAGCATTTT; d_call: .; j_call: TRBJ1-5; clone_size: .; v_call: TRBV2
cdr3_aa: CAISGRQGMNTEAFF; cdr3_nt: TGTGCCATCAGTGGTCGACAGGGCATGAACACTGAAGCTTTCTTT; d_call: TRBD1; j_call: TRBJ1-1; clone_size: .; v_call: TRBV10-3
cdr3_aa: CASSLVQGGSPLHF; cdr3_nt: TGTGCCAGCAGCTTAGTCCAAGGGGGATCACCCCTCCACTTT; d_call: .; j_call: TRBJ1-6; clone_size: .; v_call: TRBV11-2
cdr3_aa: CASSTIAGVIPGELFF; cdr3_nt: TGTGCCAGCAGCACTATAGCGGGGGTGATTCCCGGGGAGCTGTTTTTT; d_call: TRBD2; j_call: TRBJ2-2; clone_size: .; v_call: TRBV7-2
cdr3_aa: CASSRTSSSYEQYF; cdr3_nt: TGTGCCAGCAGCCGAACTAGCTCTTCCTACGAGCAGTACTTC; d_call: .; j_call: TRBJ2-7; clone_size: .; v_call: TRBV5-4